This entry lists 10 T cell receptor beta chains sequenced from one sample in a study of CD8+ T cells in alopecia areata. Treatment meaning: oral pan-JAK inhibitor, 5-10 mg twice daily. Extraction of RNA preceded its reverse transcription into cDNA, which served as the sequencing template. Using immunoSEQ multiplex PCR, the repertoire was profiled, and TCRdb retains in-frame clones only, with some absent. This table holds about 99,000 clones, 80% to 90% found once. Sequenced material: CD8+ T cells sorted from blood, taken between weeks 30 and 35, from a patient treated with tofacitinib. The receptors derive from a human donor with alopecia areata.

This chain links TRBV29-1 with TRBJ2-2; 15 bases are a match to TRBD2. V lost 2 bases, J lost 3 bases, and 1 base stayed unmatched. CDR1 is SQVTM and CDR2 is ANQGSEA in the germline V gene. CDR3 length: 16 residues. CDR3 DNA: TGCAGCGTTGAATGGACTAGCGGGGGGGACACCGGGGAGCTGTTTTTT. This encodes CSVEWTSGGDTGELFF.

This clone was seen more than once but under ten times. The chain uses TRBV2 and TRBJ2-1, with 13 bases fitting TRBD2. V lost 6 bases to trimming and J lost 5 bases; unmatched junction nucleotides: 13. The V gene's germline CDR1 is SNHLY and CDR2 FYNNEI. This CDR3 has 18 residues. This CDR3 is CASSVGLAGAPIDNEQFF. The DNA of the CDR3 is TGTGCCAGCAGCGTTGGACTAGCGGGAGCCCCTATTGACAATGAGCAGTTCTTC.

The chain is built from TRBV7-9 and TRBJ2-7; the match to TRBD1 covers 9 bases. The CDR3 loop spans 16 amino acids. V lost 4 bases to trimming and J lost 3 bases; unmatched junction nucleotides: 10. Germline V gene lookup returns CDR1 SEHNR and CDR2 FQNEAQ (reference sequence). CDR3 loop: CASSYPDRGSGYEQYF. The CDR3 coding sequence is TGTGCCAGCAGCTACCCGGACAGGGGCTCCGGCTACGAGCAGTACTTC.

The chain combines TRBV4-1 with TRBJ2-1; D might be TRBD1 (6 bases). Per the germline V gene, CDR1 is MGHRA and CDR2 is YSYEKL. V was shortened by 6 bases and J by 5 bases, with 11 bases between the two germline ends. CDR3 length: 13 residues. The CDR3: CASRRTDNNEQFF. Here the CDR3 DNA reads TGCGCCAGCAGGAGGACAGACAACAATGAGCAGTTCTTC.

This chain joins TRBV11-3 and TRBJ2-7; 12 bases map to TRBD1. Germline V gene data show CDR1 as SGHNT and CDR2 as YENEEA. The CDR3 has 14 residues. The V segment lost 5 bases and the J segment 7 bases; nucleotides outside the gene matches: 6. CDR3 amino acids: CASSAGQGAGEQYF. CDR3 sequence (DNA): TGTGCCAGCAGCGCGGGACAGGGGGCTGGAGAGCAGTACTTC.

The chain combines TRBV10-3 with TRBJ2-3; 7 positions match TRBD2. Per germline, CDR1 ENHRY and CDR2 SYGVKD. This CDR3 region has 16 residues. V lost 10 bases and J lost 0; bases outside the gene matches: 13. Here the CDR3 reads CATRDGRLPSTDTQYF. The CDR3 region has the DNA TGTGCCACCAGGGACGGGAGGCTCCCTAGCACAGATACGCAGTATTTT.

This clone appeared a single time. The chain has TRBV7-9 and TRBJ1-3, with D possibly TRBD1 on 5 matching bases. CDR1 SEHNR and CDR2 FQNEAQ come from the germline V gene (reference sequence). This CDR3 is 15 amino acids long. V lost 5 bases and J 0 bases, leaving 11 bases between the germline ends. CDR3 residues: CASSPSGFSGNTIYF. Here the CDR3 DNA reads TGTGCCAGCAGCCCCTCAGGGTTCTCTGGAAACACCATATATTTT.

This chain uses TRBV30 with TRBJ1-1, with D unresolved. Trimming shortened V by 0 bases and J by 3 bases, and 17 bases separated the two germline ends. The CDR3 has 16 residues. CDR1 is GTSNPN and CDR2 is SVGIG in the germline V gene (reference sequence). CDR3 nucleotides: TGTGCCTGGAGTGTACCGTCGGTCCCAGATGACACTGAAGCTTTCTTT. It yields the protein CAWSVPSVPDDTEAFF.

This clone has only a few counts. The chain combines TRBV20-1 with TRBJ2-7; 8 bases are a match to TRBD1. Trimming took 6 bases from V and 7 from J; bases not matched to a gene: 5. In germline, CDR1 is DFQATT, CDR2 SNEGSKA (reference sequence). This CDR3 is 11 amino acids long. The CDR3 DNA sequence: TGCAGTGCCGACAGGGGTTGGGAGCAGTACTTC. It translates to CSADRGWEQYF.

The CDR3 region has the DNA TGTGCCAGCAGCTTTCGCGGACTAGCGGGAGTCAGTGAGCAGTTCTTC. It codes for CASSFRGLAGVSEQFF. This chain links TRBV7-6 with TRBJ2-1; TRBD2 matches at 13 bases. The CDR3 has 16 residues. The V segment lost 3 bases and the J segment 9 bases; nucleotides outside the gene matches: 8. In germline, CDR1 is SGHVS, CDR2 FNYEAQ.